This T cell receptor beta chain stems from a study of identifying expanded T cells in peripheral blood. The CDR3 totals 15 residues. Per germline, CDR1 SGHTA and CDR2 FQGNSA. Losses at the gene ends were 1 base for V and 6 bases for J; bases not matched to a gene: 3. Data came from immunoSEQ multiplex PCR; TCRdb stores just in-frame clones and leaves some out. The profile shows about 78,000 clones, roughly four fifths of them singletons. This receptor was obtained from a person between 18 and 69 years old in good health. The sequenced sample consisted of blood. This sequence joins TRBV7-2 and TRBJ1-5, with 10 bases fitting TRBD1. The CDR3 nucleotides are TGTGCCAGCAGCTTAGAGACAGGGGGCGTTCAGCCCCAGCATTTT. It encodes CASSLETGGVQPQHF.